This TCR beta chain was sequenced for a study of T cell responses to AZD1222 COVID-19 vaccine. The study's findings and limits: With dominance at 160-218 and 743-854, vaccine-associated CD4 TCRs spanned spike. Only 5 to 7 AZD1222 recipients were seropositive at baseline.

Worth noting for this clone: The target antigen is unknown.

Repertoires were generated with immunoSEQ multiplex PCR, while TCRdb's copy carries only in-frame clones and drops some. The sample holds 180,000 or so clones, 94% seen once. The length of the CDR3 is 17 residues. In germline, CDR1 is MDHEN, CDR2 SYDVKM. V shed 6 bases, J shed 0 bases, and the junction held 5 bases outside the gene matches. The origin of this receptor is an adult in good health. V usage is TRBV28 and J usage is TRBJ2-1; TRBD2 matches 13 bases. Sequences were derived from peripheral blood, sampled on day 0 of AZD1222 vaccination. This CDR3 reads CASSSWTSGSSYNEQFF. The CDR3 nucleotides read TGTGCCAGCAGCTCCTGGACTAGCGGGAGCTCCTACAATGAGCAGTTCTTC.